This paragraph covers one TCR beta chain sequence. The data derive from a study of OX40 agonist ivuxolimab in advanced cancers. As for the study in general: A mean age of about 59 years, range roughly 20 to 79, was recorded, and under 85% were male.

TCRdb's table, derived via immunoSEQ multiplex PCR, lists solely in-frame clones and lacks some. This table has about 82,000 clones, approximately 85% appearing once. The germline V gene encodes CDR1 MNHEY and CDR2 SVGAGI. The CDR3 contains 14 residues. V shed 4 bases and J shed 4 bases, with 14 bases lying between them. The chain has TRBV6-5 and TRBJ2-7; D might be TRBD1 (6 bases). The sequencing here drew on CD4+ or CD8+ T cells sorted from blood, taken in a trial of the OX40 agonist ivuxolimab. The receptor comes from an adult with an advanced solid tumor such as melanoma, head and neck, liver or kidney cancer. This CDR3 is CASSSGRGLYEQYF. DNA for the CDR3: TGTGCCAGCAGTTCCGGCAGGGGATTGTACGAGCAGTACTTC.